Below, 6 T cell receptor beta chains from the same sample are listed, as sequenced in a study of T cell repertoires in ileal Crohn's disease. Assay used: immunoSEQ multiplex PCR; TCRdb lists only in-frame clones, some missing. This sample yields 5,100 or so clones, of which around 87% are seen a single time; 4% to 4.5% belongs to the top ten. Described time point: proximal margin of the surgical specimen (macroscopically non-inflamed). Specimen: ileal tissue. These receptors all stem from an adult with Crohn's disease.

The gene calls are TRBV5-8 and TRBJ1-2; TRBD1 matches 7 bases. The CDR3 contains 14 residues. The germline gives CDR1 SGHTS, CDR2 YDEGEE. Unmatched junction bases numbered 11, after V lost 4 bases and J lost 8 bases. The CDR3 coding sequence is TGTGCCAGCAGCGATAGACAGGGTTGGTGGGGCTACACCTTC. Translated: CASSDRQGWWGYTF.

This rearrangement joins TRBV4-2 to TRBJ1-5; D call uncertain. Germline CDR1 and CDR2: LGHNA and YNFKEQ. This CDR3 has 14 amino acids. V was shortened by 2 bases and J by 3 bases, with 8 bases between the two germline ends. The chain's CDR3 is CASSQKGNNQPQHF. The CDR3 coding sequence is TGTGCCAGCAGCCAAAAGGGAAACAATCAGCCCCAGCATTTT.

The table lists this clone with a count of one. This rearrangement joins TRBV5-1 to TRBJ1-1; 8 bases match TRBD1. This CDR3 is built from 15 residues. V lost 3 bases to trimming and J lost 3 bases; unmatched junction nucleotides: 7. Germline-derived CDR1 and CDR2 are SGHRS and YFSETQ. CDR3 loop: CASSWGTGRDTEAFF. DNA of the CDR3: TGCGCCAGCAGCTGGGGGACAGGACGCGACACTGAAGCTTTCTTT.

This clone was seen only once. The rearrangement uses TRBV6-5 and TRBJ2-7; 9 bases line up with TRBD1. There are 14 residues in the CDR3. Germline V gives CDR1 MNHEY, CDR2 SVGAGI. Trimming cost V 6 bases and J 6 bases; bases outside gene matches: 9. CDR3 nucleotide sequence: TGTGCCAGCAGACTTGGACAGGGGCTAGGCGAGCAGTACTTC. Amino acid sequence: CASRLGQGLGEQYF.

The chain has TRBV4-3 and TRBJ2-1; no firm D call. V was pared by 0 bases and J by 6 bases, with 3 bases between. The CDR3 is 12 residues long. Germline CDR1 is LGHNA and CDR2 is YSLEER. The CDR3 sequence is CASSQDRNEQFF. CDR3 bases: TGCGCCAGCAGCCAAGATCGCAATGAGCAGTTCTTC.

The gene calls are TRBV28 and TRBJ1-3, with 8 bases that match TRBD1. This CDR3 region has 13 residues. Per germline, CDR1 MDHEN and CDR2 SYDVKM. V lost 10 bases to trimming and J lost 8 bases; unmatched junction nucleotides: 10. CDR3 nucleotides: TGTGCCACCCTGCAGGGGGCCGGGGACACCATATATTTT. It encodes CATLQGAGDTIYF.